The sequence of this TCR beta chain was determined in a study of identical twins. Only a few counts were recorded for this clonotype. Its antigen is currently unknown. Study findings and constraints: It was out-of-frame TCR alpha sharing in monozygotic twins that models underestimated. With abundant cord blood beta clonotypes, insertions were fewer; memory repertoires showed no such pattern.

This CDR3 is built from 14 residues. V was cut by 1 base and J by 8 bases, with 17 bases left in between. The germline V gene encodes CDR1 SQVTM and CDR2 ANQGSEA. A universal primer site was created by template switching, with the cDNA bearing unique molecular identifiers. TCRdb ran MiXCR on the 5' RACE reads and lists one entry per CDR3 protein. The sample carries around 250,000 distinct CDR3 sequences, about 12% recorded once. This sample was also put to use in a study of yellow fever vaccine responses in identical twins. This second study says: Vaccine-induced T cell responses in twins were reportedly observed to appear partly convergent, partly personalized.

The receptor was isolated from a woman aged 18 to 35 in good health. The chain couples TRBV29-1 to TRBJ1-2; no firm D call. Sequencing input: memory (CD45RO+) T cells sorted from blood. The CDR3 here is CSVEVDGGVAGYTF. The CDR3 nucleotides read TGCAGCGTTGAAGTCGATGGCGGGGTAGCCGGCTACACCTTC. Drawing the rest from reference TRBV29-1 and TRBJ1-2, the complete variable domain is SAVISQKPSRDICQRGTSLTIQCQVDSQVTMMFWYRQQPGQSLTLIATANQGSEATYESGFVIDKFPISRPNLTFSTLTVSNMSPEDSSIYLCSVEVDGGVAGYTFGSGTRLTVV.